This T cell receptor beta chain originates from a study of response to subunit inactivated influenza vaccine. Comment on this clonotype: Its specificity is not known.

TCRdb ran MiXCR on the RT-PCR reads and lists one entry per CDR3 protein. Of 150,000 to 200,000 distinct CDR3 sequences listed, about an eighth were seen once; the top ten hold 29%. After removal of 1 base from V and 1 base from J, the junction contained 7 bases not matched to a gene. This CDR3 is 18 amino acids long. Looked up from germline, CDR1 is KGHDR and CDR2 is SFDVKD. General study results and limits: After each seasonal influenza vaccination, few new T cells are recruited, the authors suggested.

This same sample was also part of a study on T cells expressing NK-cell markers. That publication notes: The authors made TCR beta cDNA libraries by 5'RACE template switching. This switching added a universal primer site and UMIs. Serological testing identified seven of the eight sequenced donors as HCMV-seropositive and one as seronegative. Expanded clones of NKG2C+ T cells had an unclear HCMV specificity.

Sequencing was performed on CD8+ T cells sorted from PBMCs, taken roughly 12 days after vaccination. The chain links TRBV24-1 to TRBJ1-5, with 9 bases fitting TRBD1. The origin of this receptor is a man aged 50 or older who received an inactivated influenza vaccine. The CDR3 region is CATSDFEGQGKSNQPQHF. The CDR3 nucleotides read TGTGCCACCAGTGATTTCGAAGGACAGGGGAAAAGCAATCAGCCCCAGCATTTT.